These 12 T cell receptor beta chains were sequenced from one sample in a study of T-cell memory formation after mild COVID-19. TCRdb re-called the 5' RACE reads with MiXCR, one entry per CDR3 protein. The table shows about 140,000 distinct CDR3 sequences, with 11% to 15% occurring only once. Sequences were obtained from PBMCs or a T cell subset sorted from them (not recorded which). The receptor source for this set is an adult woman who had mild COVID-19 (a few samples of this study predate the infection). Cell type and time point are not known.

The sample holds many counts of this clonotype. The chain employs TRBV5-1 and TRBJ2-7, with D possibly matching TRBD2 (5 bases). Deletions cut 0 bases from V and 3 bases from J, with 7 bases between. The germline CDR1 and CDR2 sequences are SGHRS and YFSETQ. The CDR3 runs 13 residues. CDR3 in amino acids: CASSLAGVYEQYF. As DNA, the CDR3 is TGCGCCAGCAGCTTGGCCGGGGTCTACGAGCAGTACTTC. Drawing the rest from reference TRBV5-1 and TRBJ2-7, the complete variable domain is KAGVTQTPRYLIKTRGQQVTLSCSPISGHRSVSWYQQTPGQGLQFLFEYFSETQRNKGNFPGRFSGRQFSNSRSEMNVSTLELGDSALYLCASSLAGVYEQYFGPGTRLTVT.

Only a few counts were recorded for this clonotype. The chain joins TRBV7-2 to TRBJ2-1, with TRBD1 as a possible D gene (6 bases). CDR3 size: 13 residues. Trimming cost V 5 bases and J 6 bases, with 11 bases left between them. The germline V gene has CDR1 SGHTA and CDR2 FQGNSA. This CDR3 is CASSAQGPNEQFF. The CDR3 coding sequence is TGTGCCAGCAGCGCCCAGGGGCCCAATGAGCAGTTCTTC.

V and J are TRBV20-1 and TRBJ2-2; tentatively, D is TRBD1 (6 bases). The CDR3 contains 15 residues. Trimming removed 3 bases from V and 0 bases from J, with 11 bases in between. Germline CDR1 DFQATT, CDR2 SNEGSKA (reference sequence). The CDR3 DNA reads as TGCAGTGCTAGTTGGGACAACGCGAACACCGGGGAGCTGTTTTTT. It specifies CSASWDNANTGELFF.

The V call is TRBV5-1, the J call TRBJ1-1; possibly TRBD1 for D (6 bases). There are 14 residues in the CDR3. CDR1 and CDR2 from the germline V gene are SGHRS and YFSETQ. V was pared by 0 bases and J by 4 bases, with 10 bases between. The DNA of the CDR3 is TGCGCCAGCAGCTTGGCAGGGGTCAGCACTGAAGCTTTCTTT. Translated, it gives CASSLAGVSTEAFF.

The gene calls are TRBV19 and TRBJ1-5, with D maybe TRBD1 (6 bases). Germline assignment: CDR1 LNHDA and CDR2 SQIVND (reference sequence). This CDR3 has 15 residues. V lost 6 bases, J lost 0 bases, and 12 bases lay in between. Here the CDR3 DNA reads TGTGCCAGTAGGCGGACAGCTATTAGCAATCAGCCCCAGCATTTT. Protein sequence: CASRRTAISNQPQHF.

This clonotype was detected only a few times. The genes are TRBV27 and TRBJ1-1; D not resolved. Germline V lookup: CDR1 MNHEY, CDR2 SMNVEV (reference sequence). V lost 0 bases and J lost 1, with 6 bases in between. This CDR3 spans 14 amino acids. CDR3 protein: CASSLSLGNTEAFF. CDR3 nucleotides: TGTGCCAGCAGTTTATCTCTGGGGAACACTGAAGCTTTCTTT.

The chain links TRBV9 to TRBJ1-3; D remains unclear. Trimming removed 0 bases from V and 4 bases from J, with 14 bases in between. Germline V gives CDR1 SGDLS, CDR2 YYNGEE. This CDR3 is 16 amino acids long. The CDR3 here is CASSVDPQAGGNTIYF. CDR3 nucleotide sequence: TGTGCCAGCAGCGTAGATCCCCAGGCCGGAGGAAACACCATATATTTT. Supplemented by reference TRBV9 and TRBJ1-3, the full variable domain reads DSGVTQTPKHLITATGQRVTLRCSPRSGDLSVYWYQQSLDQGLQFLIQYYNGEERAKGNILERFSAQQFPDLHSELNLSSLELGDSALYFCASSVDPQAGGNTIYFGEGSWLTVV.

This chain links TRBV7-9 with TRBJ1-2; the match to TRBD1 covers 8 bases. Germline V CDR1 and CDR2: SEHNR, FQNEAQ (reference sequence). CDR3 length: 14 residues. Losses at the gene ends were 1 base for V and 7 bases for J; bases not matched to a gene: 5. CDR3 DNA sequence: TGTGCCAGCAGCTTAGGGCAGGGGGCGCCTGGCTACACCTTC. This gives the protein CASSLGQGAPGYTF.

The chain couples TRBV27 to TRBJ2-2; D ambiguous. Germline values: CDR1 MNHEY, CDR2 SMNVEV (reference sequence). This CDR3 is 13 amino acids long. Trimming stripped 3 bases from V and 3 bases from J, with 5 bases between. The CDR3 nucleotides read TGTGCCAGCAGTTTGTTGTACACCGGGGAGCTGTTTTTT. This encodes CASSLLYTGELFF.

The V gene is TRBV7-8, the J gene TRBJ2-1; 13 nucleotides match TRBD2. The junction had 10 bases not matched to a gene; V was cut back by 5 bases and J by 6 bases. Germline V gene sequence: CDR1 SGHVS, CDR2 FQNEAQ. The CDR3 has 17 amino acids. The chain's CDR3 is CASSLGLAGHSSNEQFF. The CDR3 DNA is TGTGCCAGCAGCCTGGGACTAGCGGGACATAGCAGCAATGAGCAGTTCTTC. The full variable domain, rest sourced from reference TRBV7-8 and TRBJ2-1, is GAGVSQSPRYKVAKRGQDVALRCDPISGHVSLFWYQQALGQGPEFLTYFQNEAQLDKSGLPSDRFFAERPEGSVSTLKIQRTQQEDSAVYLCASSLGLAGHSSNEQFFGPGTRLTVL.

Here the CDR3 DNA reads TGTGCCAGCAGCCATCTCAGGGAGTTCGGGCATGGCTACACCTTC. It translates to CASSHLREFGHGYTF. The rearrangement links TRBV7-6 to TRBJ1-2; a possible D gene is TRBD1 (5 bases). Between the trimmed V and J ends, which lost 5 bases and 6 bases, there was a span of 19 bases. This CDR3 comprises 15 residues. Germline CDR1 is SGHVS and CDR2 is FNYEAQ.

This clonotype has only a few counts. The chain links TRBV4-3 to TRBJ2-5, with D perhaps matching TRBD1 or TRBD2 (5 bases each). The CDR3 consists of 15 residues. Germline V CDR1 and CDR2: LGHNA, YSLEER. Trimming removed 0 bases from V and 2 bases from J, with 10 bases in between. For the CDR3, the DNA is TGCGCCAGCAGCCAAGATATTGGGGGACAAGAGACCCAGTACTTC. Translation gives CASSQDIGGQETQYF.